What follows are 18 T cell receptor beta chains derived from one specimen sequenced in a study of blood T cell repertoires in COVID-19. Generated by immunoSEQ multiplex PCR, the TCRdb table keeps only in-frame clones and is missing some. This sample has roughly 100,000 clones; nearly 85% occur once, and the top ten carry 10% to 15%. Source material: peripheral blood. These TCRs come from a human donor in a cohort sampled during active or convalescent COVID-19.

The V and J genes are TRBV11-2 and TRBJ2-7; TRBD1 might be the D (5 bases). The CDR3 is 12 amino acids. CDR1 and CDR2 from the germline V gene are SGHAT and FQNNGV. Trimming pared 1 base from V and 6 bases from J, leaving 7 bases between. The CDR3: CASSLATVEQYF. As DNA, the CDR3 is TGTGCCAGCAGCTTAGCGACAGTCGAGCAGTACTTC. Together with reference TRBV11-2 and TRBJ2-7, the CDR3 gives the full variable domain: EAGVAQSPRYKIIEKRQSVAFWCNPISGHATLYWYQQILGQGPKLLIQFQNNGVVDDSQLPKDRFSAERLKGVDSTLKIQPAKLEDSAVYLCASSLATVEQYFGPGTRLTVT.

J is TRBJ2-3 and V is TRBV27; 13 bases are shared with TRBD2. After removal of 8 bases from V and 5 bases from J, the junction contained 7 bases not matched to a gene. This CDR3 contains 15 residues. Germline assignment: CDR1 MNHEY and CDR2 SMNVEV (reference sequence). In DNA form, the CDR3 reads TGTGCCAGCGCCCCGGGACTAGCGGGGATAGATACGCAGTATTTT. This encodes CASAPGLAGIDTQYF.

The chain joins TRBV6-5 to TRBJ1-5; 7 bases line up with TRBD1. CDR3 length: 13 residues. CDR1 and CDR2 (germline): MNHEY, SVGAGI. Trimming took 7 bases from V and 1 from J; bases not matched to a gene: 1. The CDR3 reads CASKGASNQPQHF. The CDR3 coding sequence is TGTGCCAGCAAGGGGGCCAGCAATCAGCCCCAGCATTTT.

The chain recombines TRBV28 with TRBJ1-1; D uncertain. The ends were cut back, 5 bases at V and 1 base at J, with 17 bases in the middle. CDR3 size: 16 residues. The germline gives CDR1 MDHEN, CDR2 SYDVKM. In nucleotides, the CDR3 is TGTGCCAGCAGTCCTAATCCCCCGGGGAGGAACACTGAAGCTTTCTTT. It translates to CASSPNPPGRNTEAFF.

The chain joins TRBV28 to TRBJ1-6; TRBD1 aligns across 7 bases. With 2 bases clipped from V and 13 bases from J, the junction kept 17 bases outside the gene matches. Germline CDR1 and CDR2: MDHEN and SYDVKM. The CDR3 length is 17 residues. CDR3 sequence: CASSLRLSRGGRGPLHF. The DNA for the CDR3 is TGTGCCAGCAGTTTAAGGCTCAGCAGAGGGGGCCGGGGGCCCCTCCACTTT.

The chain has TRBV7-2 and TRBJ2-5, with TRBD1 matching over 9 bases. Trimming took 4 bases from V and 5 from J; bases not matched to a gene: 5. Germline assignment: CDR1 SGHTA and CDR2 FQGNSA. The CDR3 runs 14 residues. CDR3 sequence reads: CASSSTGGAETQYF. CDR3 nucleotide sequence: TGTGCCAGCAGCTCCACAGGGGGCGCGGAGACCCAGTACTTC.

V and J are TRBV24-1 and TRBJ1-5; tentative D call: TRBD1 (6 bases). The CDR3 totals 14 residues. The germline V and J ends were trimmed by 4 bases and 2 bases, with 8 bases remaining between them. Per germline, CDR1 KGHDR and CDR2 SFDVKD. The CDR3, as DNA: TGTGCCACCAGTGAGACAGGCCGCAATCAGCCCCAGCATTTT. It codes for CATSETGRNQPQHF.

This rearrangement joins TRBV29-1 to TRBJ2-7, with D perhaps TRBD2 (6 bases). Germline V gene sequence: CDR1 SQVTM, CDR2 ANQGSEA. V lost 6 bases and J 3 bases, leaving 15 bases between the germline ends. This CDR3 is 13 amino acids long. CDR3 nucleotide sequence: TGCAGCGTCGGGGCGACTAGAAACTACGAGCAGTACTTC. This codes for CSVGATRNYEQYF.

The J gene is TRBJ2-5, the V gene TRBV6-5, with a weak D call TRBD2 (5 bases). The CDR3 is 15 residues long. The V and J ends lost 2 bases and 5 bases respectively, with 15 bases between them. The V gene's germline CDR1 is MNHEY and CDR2 SVGAGI. In DNA form, the CDR3 reads TGTGCCAGCAGTTACGGACCCCCGAGGGTTGAGACCCAGTACTTC. Translation gives CASSYGPPRVETQYF.

The J gene is TRBJ2-6, the V gene TRBV3-1 (or the pseudogene TRBV3-2); D gene uncertain. CDR3 length: 14 residues. Germline V gives CDR1 LGHDT, CDR2 YNNKEL (reference sequence). The ends were cut back, 4 bases at V and 2 bases at J, with 6 bases in the middle. This CDR3 is CASSRDAGANVLTF. The DNA of the CDR3 is TGTGCCAGCAGCCGCGATGCTGGGGCCAACGTCCTGACTTTC.

This chain links TRBV15 with TRBJ2-1; 8 bases agree with TRBD1. The CDR3 covers 15 residues. After removal of 4 bases from V and 6 bases from J, the junction contained 8 bases not matched to a gene. Per germline, CDR1 LNHNV and CDR2 YYDKDF (reference sequence). CDR3 DNA sequence: TGTGCCACCAGCATCGGGACAGGTTTTCGCAATGAGCAGTTCTTC. This sequence encodes CATSIGTGFRNEQFF.

This chain uses TRBV23-1 with TRBJ1-2; 7 nucleotides match TRBD1. TRBV23-1 is an open reading frame, and its role is uncertain. Trimming removed 4 bases from V and 0 bases from J; junction bases left unmatched: 14. The CDR3 length is 18 residues. In DNA, the CDR3 is TGCGCCAGCAGTCCCCCAAGGGCGGGACAGTGCTCTAACTATGGCTACACCTTC. It encodes CASSPPRAGQCSNYGYTF.

The rearrangement links TRBV4-3 to TRBJ1-1, with D perhaps matching TRBD1 (5 bases). CDR1 and CDR2 (germline): LGHNA, YSLEER. This CDR3 contains 13 residues. The ends were cut back, 1 base at V and 7 bases at J, with 10 bases in the middle. This chain's CDR3 is CASSQVGGGEAFF. The CDR3 DNA is TGCGCCAGCAGCCAAGTCGGGGGTGGTGAAGCTTTCTTT.

The genes are TRBV5-4 and TRBJ2-7, with TRBD1 matching 7 bases. The CDR3 has 15 residues. Per germline, CDR1 SGHNT and CDR2 YYREEE (reference sequence). The junction had 10 bases not matched to a gene; V was cut back by 4 bases and J by 3 bases. In nucleotides, the CDR3 is TGTGCCAGCAGCAGCCGGACAGGACTTTACTACGAGCAGTACTTC. Translation: CASSSRTGLYYEQYF.

J is TRBJ1-5 and V is TRBV19; D is uncertain. Germline CDR1 LNHDA, CDR2 SQIVND (reference sequence). With 7 bases removed from V and 0 bases from J, the gap between germline ends came to 4 bases. CDR3 length equals 12 residues. The CDR3 spells CASTVSNQPQHF. CDR3 sequence (DNA): TGTGCCAGTACAGTTAGCAATCAGCCCCAGCATTTT. The whole variable domain, filled in from reference TRBV19 and TRBJ1-5, reads DGGITQSPKYLFRKEGQNVTLSCEQNLNHDAMYWYRQDPGQGLRLIYYSQIVNDFQKGDIAEGYSVSREKKESFPLTVTSAQKNPTAFYLCASTVSNQPQHFGDGTRLSIL.

This chain joins TRBV12-1 and TRBJ2-3; the table assigns TRBD1, which was not confirmed against the DNA. TRBV12-1 constitutes a pseudogene. This CDR3 region has 19 residues. In DNA form, the CDR3 reads TGTGCCAGCAGCTTTGGGTCCCAAGCAGGGGGCCGGGACACAGATACGCAGTATTTT. Its protein is CASSFGSQAGGRDTDTQYF.

The V call is TRBV7-2, the J call TRBJ1-6; D uncertain. Germline V gene data show CDR1 as SGHTA and CDR2 as FQGNSA. Trimming took off 5 bases at V and 5 bases at J, with 13 bases between the two ends. This CDR3 is built from 15 residues. CDR3 amino acids: CASSPQTGDNSPLHF. Here the CDR3 DNA reads TGTGCCAGCAGCCCGCAGACCGGAGATAATTCACCCCTCCACTTT.

J is TRBJ2-2 and V is TRBV15, with D perhaps TRBD2 (7 bases). This CDR3 is built from 15 residues. Trimming pared 3 bases from V and 3 bases from J, leaving 11 bases between. The germline CDR1 and CDR2 sequences are LNHNV and YYDKDF (reference sequence). CDR3 DNA sequence: TGTGCCACCAGCAGGTCGGGGGGCTACACCGGGGAGCTGTTTTTT. It encodes CATSRSGGYTGELFF.